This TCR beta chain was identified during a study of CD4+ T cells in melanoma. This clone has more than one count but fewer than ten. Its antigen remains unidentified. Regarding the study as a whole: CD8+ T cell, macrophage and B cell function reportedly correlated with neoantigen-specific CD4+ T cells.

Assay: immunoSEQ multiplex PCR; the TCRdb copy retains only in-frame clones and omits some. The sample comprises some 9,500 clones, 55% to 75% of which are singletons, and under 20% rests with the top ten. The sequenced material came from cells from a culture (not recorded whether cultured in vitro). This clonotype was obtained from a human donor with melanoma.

CDR3 nucleotide sequence: TGTGCCAGCAGCCGCAACAGCGACTCTGGAAACACCATATATTTT. As protein: CASSRNSDSGNTIYF. The chain employs TRBV4-2 and TRBJ1-3, with D unresolved. The CDR3 extends over 15 amino acids. Germline assignment: CDR1 LGHNA and CDR2 YNFKEQ. V lost 4 bases to trimming and J lost 0 bases, with 10 bases between them.